The clone carrying this T cell receptor beta chain has just one count. This record comes from a study of blood T cell repertoires in COVID-19. Whole-study context: COVID-19 samples, acute and convalescent, were from the United States, Italy and Spain. The cDNA or gDNA used as material had been derived from T cells, B-cell-depleted T cells, or PBMCs.

How the authors handled the data: Estimated nucleated cell counts came from reference gene primer amplification. Method: immunoSEQ multiplex PCR; TCRdb's copy keeps in-frame clones and lacks some. V, J and clone size are those of that table, while D and trimming were read from the DNA. This table holds around 160,000 clones, about four fifths found once. Germline V lookup: CDR1 MDHEN, CDR2 SYDVKM. Trimming shortened V by 7 bases and J by 8 bases, and 17 bases separated the two germline ends. This CDR3 comprises 14 residues. Source material: peripheral blood. The rearrangement links TRBV28 to TRBJ1-4; no firm D call. The source is a woman older than 75 with acute or convalescent COVID-19. Here the CDR3 reads CASKRFAGGEKLFF. CDR3 nucleotides: TGTGCCAGCAAGAGGTTTGCTGGCGGGGAAAAACTGTTTTTT.